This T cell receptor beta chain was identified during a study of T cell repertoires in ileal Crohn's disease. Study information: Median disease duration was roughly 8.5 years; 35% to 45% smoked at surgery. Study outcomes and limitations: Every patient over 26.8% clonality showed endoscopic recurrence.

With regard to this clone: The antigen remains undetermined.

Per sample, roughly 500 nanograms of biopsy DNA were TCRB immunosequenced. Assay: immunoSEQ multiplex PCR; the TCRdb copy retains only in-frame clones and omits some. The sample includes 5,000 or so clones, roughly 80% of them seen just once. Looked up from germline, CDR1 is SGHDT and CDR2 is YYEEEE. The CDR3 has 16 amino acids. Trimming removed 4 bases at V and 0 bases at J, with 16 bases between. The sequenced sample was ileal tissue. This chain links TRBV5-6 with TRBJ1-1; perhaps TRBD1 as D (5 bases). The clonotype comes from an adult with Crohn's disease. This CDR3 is CASSEGEKALNTEAFF. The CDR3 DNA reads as TGTGCCAGCAGCGAAGGGGAAAAGGCCTTGAACACTGAAGCTTTCTTT.